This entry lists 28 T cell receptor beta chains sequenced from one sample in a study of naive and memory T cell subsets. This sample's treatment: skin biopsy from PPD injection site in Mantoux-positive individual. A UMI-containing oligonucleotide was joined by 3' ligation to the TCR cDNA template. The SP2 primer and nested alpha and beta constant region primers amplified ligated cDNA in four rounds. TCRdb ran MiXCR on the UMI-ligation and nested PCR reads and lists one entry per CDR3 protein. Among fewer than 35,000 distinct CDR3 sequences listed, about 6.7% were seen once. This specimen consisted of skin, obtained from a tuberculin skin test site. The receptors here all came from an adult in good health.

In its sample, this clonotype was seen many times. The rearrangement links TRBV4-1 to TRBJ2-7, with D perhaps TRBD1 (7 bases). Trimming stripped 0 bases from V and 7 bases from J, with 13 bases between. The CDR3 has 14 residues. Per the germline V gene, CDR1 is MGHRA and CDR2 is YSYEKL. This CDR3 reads CASSQDQGGWEQYF. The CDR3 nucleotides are TGCGCCAGCAGCCAAGATCAGGGGGGCTGGGAGCAGTACTTC.

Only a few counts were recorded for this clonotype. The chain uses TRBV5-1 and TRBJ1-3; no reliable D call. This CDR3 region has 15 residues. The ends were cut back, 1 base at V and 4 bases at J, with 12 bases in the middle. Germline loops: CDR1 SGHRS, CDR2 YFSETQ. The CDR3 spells CASSLWGEPGNTIYF. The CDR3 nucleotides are TGCGCCAGCAGCTTGTGGGGAGAGCCCGGAAACACCATATATTTT.

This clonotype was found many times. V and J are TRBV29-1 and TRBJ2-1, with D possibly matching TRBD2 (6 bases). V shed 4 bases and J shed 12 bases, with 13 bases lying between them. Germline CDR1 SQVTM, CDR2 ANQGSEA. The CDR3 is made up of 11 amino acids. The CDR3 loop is CSVVVLALQFF. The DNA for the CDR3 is TGCAGCGTTGTTGTACTAGCCTTGCAGTTCTTC.

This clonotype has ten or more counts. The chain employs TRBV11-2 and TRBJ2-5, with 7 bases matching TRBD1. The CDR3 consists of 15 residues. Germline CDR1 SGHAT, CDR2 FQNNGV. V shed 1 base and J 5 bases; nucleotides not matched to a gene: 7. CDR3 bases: TGTGCCAGCAGCTTAGCCCTAGGGGGCGCGGAGACCCAGTACTTC. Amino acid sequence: CASSLALGGAETQYF.

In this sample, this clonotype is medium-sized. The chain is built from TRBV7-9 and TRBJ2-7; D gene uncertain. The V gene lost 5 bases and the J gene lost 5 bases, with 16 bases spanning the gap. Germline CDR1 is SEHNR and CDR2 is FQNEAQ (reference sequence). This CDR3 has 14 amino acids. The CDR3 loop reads CASSKSISVHEQYF. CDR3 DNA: TGTGCCAGCAGCAAGTCCATTTCGGTCCACGAGCAGTACTTC.

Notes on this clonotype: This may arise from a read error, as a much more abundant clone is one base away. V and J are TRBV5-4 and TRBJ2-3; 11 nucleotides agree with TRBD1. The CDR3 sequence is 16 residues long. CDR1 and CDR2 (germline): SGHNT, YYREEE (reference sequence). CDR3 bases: TGTGCCAGCAGCCGCCTAGGACAGGGGGCCACAGATACGAAGTATTTT. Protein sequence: CASSRLGQGATDTKYF.

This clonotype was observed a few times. The CDR3 is CSARDRDRDLYEQYF. The CDR3 coding sequence is TGCAGTGCTAGAGACCGGGACAGGGACCTCTACGAGCAGTACTTC. The J gene is TRBJ2-7, the V gene TRBV20-1, with 9 positions matching TRBD1. The CDR3 loop spans 15 amino acids. The ends lost 0 bases at V and 3 bases at J; junction bases unmatched: 6. Germline V lookup: CDR1 DFQATT, CDR2 SNEGSKA (reference sequence).

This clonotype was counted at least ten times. The CDR3 DNA reads TGTGCCACCCTCCCCACTAGCGGGGTACCAGGGAATGAGCAGTTCTTC. This sequence encodes CATLPTSGVPGNEQFF. V and J are TRBV15 and TRBJ2-1; 10 bases align to TRBD2. Germline assignment: CDR1 LNHNV and CDR2 YYDKDF (reference sequence). This CDR3 region has 16 residues. Trimming at V came to 8 bases and at J to 7 bases, leaving 14 bases not matched to a gene.

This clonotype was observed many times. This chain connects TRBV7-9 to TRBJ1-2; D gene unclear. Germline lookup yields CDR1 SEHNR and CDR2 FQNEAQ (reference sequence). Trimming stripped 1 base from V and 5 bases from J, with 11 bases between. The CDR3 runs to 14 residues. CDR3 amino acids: CASSLVAALYGYTF. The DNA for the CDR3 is TGTGCCAGCAGCTTAGTCGCGGCCCTTTATGGCTACACCTTC.

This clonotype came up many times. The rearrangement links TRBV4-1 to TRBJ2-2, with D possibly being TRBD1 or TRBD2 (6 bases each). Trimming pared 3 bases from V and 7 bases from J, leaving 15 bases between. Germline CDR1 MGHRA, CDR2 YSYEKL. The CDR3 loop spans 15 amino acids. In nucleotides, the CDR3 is TGCGCCAGCAGCCAGAGACAGGCGGGAATCGGGGAGCTGTTTTTT. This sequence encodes CASSQRQAGIGELFF.

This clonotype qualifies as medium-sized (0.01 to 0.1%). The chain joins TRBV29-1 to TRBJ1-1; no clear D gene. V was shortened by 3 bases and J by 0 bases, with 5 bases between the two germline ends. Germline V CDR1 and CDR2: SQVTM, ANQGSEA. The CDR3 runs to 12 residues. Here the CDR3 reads CSVEVLNTEAFF. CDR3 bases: TGCAGCGTTGAGGTACTGAACACTGAAGCTTTCTTT.

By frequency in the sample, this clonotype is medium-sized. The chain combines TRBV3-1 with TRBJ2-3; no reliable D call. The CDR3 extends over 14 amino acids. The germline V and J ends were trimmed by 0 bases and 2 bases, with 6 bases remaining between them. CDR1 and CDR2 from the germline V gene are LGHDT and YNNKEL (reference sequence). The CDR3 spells CASSQEAVTDTQYF. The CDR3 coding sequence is TGTGCCAGCAGCCAAGAGGCAGTCACAGATACGCAGTATTTT.

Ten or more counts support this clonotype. The CDR3 loop is CASSRGNTEAFF. The CDR3 nucleotides are TGCGCCAGCAGCCGGGGGAACACTGAAGCTTTCTTT. The chain is built from TRBV10-1 and TRBJ1-1; D gene unclear. Trimming took off 6 bases at V and 1 base at J, with 6 bases between the two ends. Germline V gene sequence: CDR1 WNHNN, CDR2 SYGVQD (reference sequence). The CDR3 has 12 amino acids.

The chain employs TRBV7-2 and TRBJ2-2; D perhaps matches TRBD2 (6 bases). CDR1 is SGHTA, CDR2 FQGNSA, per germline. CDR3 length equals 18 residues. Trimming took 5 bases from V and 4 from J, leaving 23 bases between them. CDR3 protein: CASSNRRRVQEGTGELFF. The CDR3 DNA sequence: TGTGCCAGCAGCAATAGACGTCGGGTGCAGGAGGGCACCGGGGAGCTGTTTTTT.

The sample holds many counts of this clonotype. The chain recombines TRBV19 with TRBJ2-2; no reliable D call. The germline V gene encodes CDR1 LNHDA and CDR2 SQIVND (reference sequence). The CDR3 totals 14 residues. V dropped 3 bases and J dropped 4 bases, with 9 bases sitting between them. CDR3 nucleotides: TGTGCCAGTAGTATGGAGCCTGGCACCGGGGAGCTGTTTTTT. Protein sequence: CASSMEPGTGELFF.

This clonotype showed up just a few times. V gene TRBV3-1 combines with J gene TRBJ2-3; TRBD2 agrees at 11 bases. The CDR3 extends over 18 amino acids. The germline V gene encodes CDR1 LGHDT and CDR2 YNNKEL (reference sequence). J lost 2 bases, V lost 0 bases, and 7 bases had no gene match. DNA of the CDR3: TGTGCCAGCAGCCAAGATCCCTCTAGCGGGGGGCTCACAGATACGCAGTATTTT. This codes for CASSQDPSSGGLTDTQYF.

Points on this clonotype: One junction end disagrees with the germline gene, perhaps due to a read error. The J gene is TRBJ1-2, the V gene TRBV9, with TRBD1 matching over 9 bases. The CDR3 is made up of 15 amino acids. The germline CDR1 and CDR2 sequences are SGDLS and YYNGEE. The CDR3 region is CASSVVGTGQYGDTF. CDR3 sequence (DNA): TGTGCCAGCAGCGTAGTTGGGACAGGGCAGTATGGCGACACCTTC.

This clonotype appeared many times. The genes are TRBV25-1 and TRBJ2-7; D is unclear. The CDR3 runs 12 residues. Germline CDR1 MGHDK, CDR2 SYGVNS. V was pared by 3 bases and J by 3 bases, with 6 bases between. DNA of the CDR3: TGTGCCAGCAGTGAGAACTACTACGAGCAGTACTTC. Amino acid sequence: CASSENYYEQYF.

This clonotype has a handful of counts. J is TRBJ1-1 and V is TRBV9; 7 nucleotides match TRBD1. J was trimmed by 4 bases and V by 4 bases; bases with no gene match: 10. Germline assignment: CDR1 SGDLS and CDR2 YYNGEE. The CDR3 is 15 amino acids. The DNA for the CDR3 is TGTGCCAGCAGCTCTAATACCAGGGGGGTCACTGAAGCTTTCTTT. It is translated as CASSSNTRGVTEAFF. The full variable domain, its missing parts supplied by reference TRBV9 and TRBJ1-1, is DSGVTQTPKHLITATGQRVTLRCSPRSGDLSVYWYQQSLDQGLQFLIQYYNGEERAKGNILERFSAQQFPDLHSELNLSSLELGDSALYFCASSSNTRGVTEAFFGQGTRLTVV.

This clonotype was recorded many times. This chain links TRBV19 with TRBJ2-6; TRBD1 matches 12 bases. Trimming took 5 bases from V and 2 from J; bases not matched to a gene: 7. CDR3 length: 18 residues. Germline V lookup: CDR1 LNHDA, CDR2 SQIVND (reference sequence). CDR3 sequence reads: CASSVPGQGAPGANVLTF. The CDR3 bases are TGTGCCAGTAGTGTTCCGGGACAGGGGGCGCCTGGGGCCAACGTCCTGACTTTC.

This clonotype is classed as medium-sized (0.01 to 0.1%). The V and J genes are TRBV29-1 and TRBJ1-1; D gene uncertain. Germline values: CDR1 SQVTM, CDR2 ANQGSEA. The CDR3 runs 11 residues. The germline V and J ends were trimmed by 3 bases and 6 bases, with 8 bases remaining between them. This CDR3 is CSVDPAAEAFF. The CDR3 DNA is TGCAGCGTTGACCCTGCAGCTGAAGCTTTCTTT.

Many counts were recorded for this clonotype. CDR3 region: CASSLVGQGISTDTQYF. For the CDR3, the DNA is TGTGCCAGCAGCTTAGTTGGGCAGGGGATAAGCACAGATACGCAGTATTTT. The rearrangement uses TRBV7-8 and TRBJ2-3, with a possible D match to TRBD1 (6 bases). CDR1 SGHVS and CDR2 FQNEAQ come from the germline V gene. With 1 base removed from V and 0 bases from J, the gap between germline ends came to 14 bases. CDR3 size: 17 residues.

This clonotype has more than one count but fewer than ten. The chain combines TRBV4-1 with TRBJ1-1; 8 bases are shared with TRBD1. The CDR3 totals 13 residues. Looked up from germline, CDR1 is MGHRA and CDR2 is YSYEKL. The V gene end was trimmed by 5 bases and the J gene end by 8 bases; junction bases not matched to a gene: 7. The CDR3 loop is CASSSPGQEEAFF. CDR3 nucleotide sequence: TGCGCCAGCAGCTCCCCGGGACAGGAAGAAGCTTTCTTT.

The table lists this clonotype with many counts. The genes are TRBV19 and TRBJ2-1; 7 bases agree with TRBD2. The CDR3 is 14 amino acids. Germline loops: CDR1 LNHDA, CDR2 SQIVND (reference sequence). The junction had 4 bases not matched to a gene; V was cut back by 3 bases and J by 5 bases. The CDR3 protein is CASSIGTINNEQFF. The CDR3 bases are TGTGCCAGTAGTATCGGGACTATAAACAATGAGCAGTTCTTC.

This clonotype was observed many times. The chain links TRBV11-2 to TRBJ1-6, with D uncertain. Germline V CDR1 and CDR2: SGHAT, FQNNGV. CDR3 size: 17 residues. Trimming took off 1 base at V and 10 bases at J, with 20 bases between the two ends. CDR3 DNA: TGTGCCAGCAGCTTAGGGGCTATCAGGAAGAGCGGATCACCCCTCCACTTT. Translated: CASSLGAIRKSGSPLHF.

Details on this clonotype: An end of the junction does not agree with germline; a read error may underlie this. CDR3 loop: CASRLFKWDRGAGAYGDTF. Here the CDR3 DNA reads TGTGCCAGCAGACTCTTTAAATGGGACAGGGGCGCGGGTGCCTATGGCGACACCTTC. The rearrangement links TRBV12-3 or TRBV12-4 to TRBJ1-2; 10 positions agree with TRBD1. The CDR3 runs 19 residues.

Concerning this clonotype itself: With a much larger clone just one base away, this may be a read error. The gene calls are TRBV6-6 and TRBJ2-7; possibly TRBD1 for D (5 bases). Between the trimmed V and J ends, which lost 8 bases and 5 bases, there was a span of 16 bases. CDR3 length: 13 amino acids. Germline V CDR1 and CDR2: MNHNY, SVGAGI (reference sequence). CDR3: CASGSRQTHEQYF. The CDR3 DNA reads TGTGCCAGCGGTTCCCGACAGACCCACGAGCAGTACTTC.

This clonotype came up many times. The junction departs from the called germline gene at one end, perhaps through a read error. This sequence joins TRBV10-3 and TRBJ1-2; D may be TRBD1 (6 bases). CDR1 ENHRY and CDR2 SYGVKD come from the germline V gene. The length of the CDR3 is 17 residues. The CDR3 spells CTISEPTRTAINYGYTF. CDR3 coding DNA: TGTACCATCAGTGAGCCCACCCGGACAGCTATTAACTATGGCTACACCTTC.